The rows below give T cell receptor beta chains drawn from one sample of a study of cytomegalovirus exposure and HLA in healthy donors. TCRdb's table, derived via immunoSEQ multiplex PCR, lists solely in-frame clones and lacks some. The sample lists 150,000 to 200,000 clones, about 83% seen once, with more than 1.1% in the top ten. Sample: PBMCs. Source of these receptors: a woman under 30 in good health and CMV-seronegative. Each CDR3 is given with its conserved first and last residue. The D gene is left open where the match is weak.

d_call: TRBD1; j_call: TRBJ2-3; v_call: TRBV7-2; cdr3_nt: TGTGCCAGCAGCCCAGCAGGGGGCTTTAGCACAGATACGCAGTATTTT; cdr3_aa: CASSPAGGFSTDTQYF
d_call: .; j_call: TRBJ1-1; v_call: TRBV18; cdr3_nt: TGTGCCAGCTCACCACTAGGGGGCACTGAAGCTTTCTTT; cdr3_aa: CASSPLGGTEAFF
d_call: TRBD2; j_call: TRBJ2-3; v_call: TRBV18; cdr3_nt: TGTGCCAGCTCACCACCGGTTGCGGGAGCAGAAGATACGCAGTATTTT; cdr3_aa: CASSPPVAGAEDTQYF
d_call: .; j_call: TRBJ2-1; v_call: TRBV5-5; cdr3_nt: TGTGCCAGCATTGCAGGGCTCTACAATGAGCAGTTCTTC; cdr3_aa: CASIAGLYNEQFF
d_call: TRBD1; j_call: TRBJ1-2; v_call: TRBV5-1; cdr3_nt: TGCGCCAGCAGCGTTACCGGGACAGGGGGCTTTAACTATGGCTACACCTTC; cdr3_aa: CASSVTGTGGFNYGYTF
d_call: TRBD1; j_call: TRBJ1-2; v_call: TRBV18; cdr3_nt: TGTGCCAGCTCAAAAATACTGGGACAGGGTGCCTATGGCTACACCTTC; cdr3_aa: CASSKILGQGAYGYTF
d_call: TRBD1; j_call: TRBJ1-1; v_call: TRBV9; cdr3_nt: TGTGCCAGCAGCGTACGGGACAGGGTCACTGAAGCTTTCTTT; cdr3_aa: CASSVRDRVTEAFF
d_call: TRBD2; j_call: TRBJ2-3; v_call: TRBV27; cdr3_nt: TGTGCCAGCAGTTTGGCGGGGGGGAGCACAGATACGCAGTATTTT; cdr3_aa: CASSLAGGSTDTQYF
d_call: .; j_call: TRBJ2-5; v_call: TRBV4-1; cdr3_nt: TGCGCCAGCAGCCAAGCAAAACTTCGGACAGAGGGGTTACAAGAGACCCAGTACTTC; cdr3_aa: CASSQAKLRTEGLQETQYF
d_call: .; j_call: TRBJ2-4; v_call: TRBV2; cdr3_nt: TGTGCCAGCAGCCCGAGCTCGGGTTTGGGAAACATTCAGTACTTC; cdr3_aa: CASSPSSGLGNIQYF
d_call: .; j_call: TRBJ1-1; v_call: TRBV7-9; cdr3_nt: TGTGCCAGCAGCTTAGCAGCGGGGTCGAACACTGAAGCTTTCTTT; cdr3_aa: CASSLAAGSNTEAFF
d_call: TRBD1; j_call: TRBJ2-7; v_call: TRBV6-1; cdr3_nt: TGTGCCAGCAGCGAAGATCCAGGGGGTAAGCAGTACTTC; cdr3_aa: CASSEDPGGKQYF
d_call: TRBD1; j_call: TRBJ1-4; v_call: TRBV5-4; cdr3_nt: TGTGCCAGCAGCTTGGAGCTCGGACAGGGTCATGAAAAACTGTTTTTT; cdr3_aa: CASSLELGQGHEKLFF
d_call: TRBD1; j_call: TRBJ1-2; v_call: TRBV6-6; cdr3_nt: TGTGCCAGCAGTTACTCGCCGGGACAGGGGTATGGCTACACCTTC; cdr3_aa: CASSYSPGQGYGYTF
d_call: .; j_call: TRBJ1-1; v_call: TRBV5-4; cdr3_nt: TGTGCCAGCAGCTTCGGGACACCACGGAACACTGAAGCTTTCTTT; cdr3_aa: CASSFGTPRNTEAFF
d_call: .; j_call: TRBJ1-2; v_call: TRBV5-5; cdr3_nt: TGTGCCAGCAGCTTGTGGGGAGATAACTATGGCTACACCTTC; cdr3_aa: CASSLWGDNYGYTF
d_call: .; j_call: TRBJ2-1; v_call: TRBV28; cdr3_nt: TGTGCCAGCAGTTTAGGTAGCCGAACCTACAATGAGCAGTTCTTC; cdr3_aa: CASSLGSRTYNEQFF
d_call: .; j_call: TRBJ2-7; v_call: TRBV18; cdr3_nt: TGTGCCAGCTCACCTTGGCCCAATAACAGGATCCACGAGCAGTACTTC; cdr3_aa: CASSPWPNNRIHEQYF
d_call: TRBD2; j_call: TRBJ2-2; v_call: TRBV18; cdr3_nt: TGTGCCAGCTCCGGGACTAGCGTGAACACCGGGGAGCTGTTTTTT; cdr3_aa: CASSGTSVNTGELFF
d_call: .; j_call: TRBJ2-7; v_call: TRBV10-2; cdr3_nt: TGCGCCAGCAGTCCTTACAGGGACTACGAGCAGTACTTC; cdr3_aa: CASSPYRDYEQYF
d_call: TRBD2; j_call: TRBJ2-7; v_call: TRBV10-1; cdr3_nt: TGCGCCAGCAGTGTTAAACTAGCGGGAGGACGGGAGCAGTACTTC; cdr3_aa: CASSVKLAGGREQYF
d_call: .; j_call: TRBJ1-5; v_call: TRBV7-8; cdr3_nt: TGTGCCAGCAGCTTAGGTCTAAGAGGGAGCAATCAGCCCCAGCATTTT; cdr3_aa: CASSLGLRGSNQPQHF
d_call: .; j_call: TRBJ1-1; v_call: TRBV27; cdr3_nt: TGTGCCAGCAGTTTAGCCGCGGACATGAACACTGAAGCTTTCTTT; cdr3_aa: CASSLAADMNTEAFF